Listed below are T cell receptor beta chains from one sample, sequenced in a study of graft-versus-host responses after intestinal transplantation. Profiled with immunoSEQ multiplex PCR; TCRdb holds only in-frame clones, not every one. The sample records under 75,000 clones, about 89% being singletons. The source was ileum tissue, collected about 350 days after transplant. These receptors all stem from a human patient who received an intestinal transplant, so some T cells may come from the graft donor. The CDR3 runs from the conserved cysteine through the conserved F or W. The D gene is left open where the match is weak. Clone size is not always given. Where it is, it says once, few, many or a class for expanded clones.

TGCGCCAGCACCCTACACGTCTCTGGGGCCAACGTCCTGACTTTC | CASTLHVSGANVLTF | TRBJ2-6 | . | . | TRBV5-1
TGTGCCAGCAGCTTGGCTCGCAGGCCCTGGGAGACCCAGTACTTC | CASSLARRPWETQYF | TRBJ2-5 | . | once | TRBV5-5
TGCGCCAGCAGCCAAGAGGGACAGTTTAGCTCCTACGAGCAGTACTTC | CASSQEGQFSSYEQYF | TRBJ2-7 | TRBD1 | . | TRBV4-1
. | CASTSDRNTEAFF | TRBJ1-1 | . | . | TRBV19
TGTGCCAGCAGTTTAGGGAGCCCCAAGGCGCACGGCTACACCTTC | CASSLGSPKAHGYTF | TRBJ1-2 | . | once | TRBV27
TGTGCCAGCAGCTTTGACAGCAACTCCTACAATGAGCAGTTCTTC | CASSFDSNSYNEQFF | TRBJ2-1 | . | . | TRBV5-4
TGTGCCAGCACCCCGTACGGGACAGGGGCCCCCTACGAGCAGTACTTC | CASTPYGTGAPYEQYF | TRBJ2-7 | TRBD1 | . | TRBV9
TGTGCCAGCAGCTTAGTCACAGGCTTAAACTACGAGCAGTACTTC | CASSLVTGLNYEQYF | TRBJ2-7 | . | . | TRBV11-2
TGTGCCAGCAGCCAAGACAGGGGACGCTCATATTATGGCTACACCTTC | CASSQDRGRSYYGYTF | TRBJ1-2 | . | . | TRBV4-2
TGTGCCAGCAGTTTTCCCTGGCCCACGGGACTAGCGGGAGGGAGCTCTGGGGCCAACGTCCTGACTTTC | CASSFPWPTGLAGGSSGANVLTF | TRBJ2-6 | TRBD2 | . | TRBV28
TGTGCCAGTAGTATAGCCAGGGAGAGCTCCTACGAGCAGTACTTC | CASSIARESSYEQYF | TRBJ2-7 | . | once | TRBV19
TGTGCCAGCAGCTCGGGCCCCGACTCTGGAAACACCATATATTTT | CASSSGPDSGNTIYF | TRBJ1-3 | . | . | TRBV7-3
TGCGCCAGCAGCTCATCCAATCGACTAGCGGGACAAGAGACCCAGTACTTC | CASSSSNRLAGQETQYF | TRBJ2-5 | TRBD2 | . | TRBV5-1
TGTGCCAGCAGTTACAACAGAATCTACGAGCAGTACTTC | CASSYNRIYEQYF | TRBJ2-7 | . | once | TRBV6-5
TGTGCCAGCAGCCCTACCGGGACAGTGTCAATCTACGAGCAGTACTTC | CASSPTGTVSIYEQYF | TRBJ2-7 | TRBD1 | . | TRBV7-3
TGTGCCAGCAGTTTCTCCTCACCGGGACTGGCGAACACCGGGGAGCTGTTTTTT | CASSFSSPGLANTGELFF | TRBJ2-2 | . | once | TRBV28
TGTGCTAGTGGGCAAGGGCAAGACAAAGAGACCCAGTACTTC | CASGQGQDKETQYF | TRBJ2-5 | . | . | TRBV12-5
TGTGCCAGCAGCCTCCTCGGGGCCTACGAGCAGTACTTC | CASSLLGAYEQYF | TRBJ2-7 | . | . | TRBV6-1
TGTGCCAGCAGTCGACCACGCGATACTGAAGCTTTCTTT | CASSRPRDTEAFF | TRBJ1-1 | . | . | TRBV28
TGTGCCAGCAGTCTATGGACAGGGGGCGCGAAACGGGGATATTTT | CASSLWTGGAKRGYF | TRBJ2-3 | TRBD1 | once | TRBV28
TGTGCCAGCAGCCAGATACAGGGGCTGGGCACTGAAGCTTTCTTT | CASSQIQGLGTEAFF | TRBJ1-1 | TRBD1 | . | TRBV4-2
TGTGCCAGCAGCTTTTGGGAGGACGAGCAGTACTTC | CASSFWEDEQYF | TRBJ2-7 | . | . | TRBV5-4
TGTGCCATCAGTGAAGGCAACATGAACACTGAAGCTTTCTTT | CAISEGNMNTEAFF | TRBJ1-1 | . | . | TRBV10-3
TGTGCCAGCAGTGAAACTAGCGGGACCACAGATACGCAGTATTTT | CASSETSGTTDTQYF | TRBJ2-3 | TRBD2 | . | TRBV2
TGTGCCAGCAGTTACCAGCCGGAAACCTACGAGCAGTACTTC | CASSYQPETYEQYF | TRBJ2-7 | . | . | TRBV6-6
TGTGCCAGCAGCCCCCTTGGGGCGGGAGGGTGGGATACGCAGTATTTT | CASSPLGAGGWDTQYF | TRBJ2-3 | TRBD2 | once | TRBV28
TGTGCCAGCAGTTTCAGATCTAACTATGGCTACACCTTC | CASSFRSNYGYTF | TRBJ1-2 | . | . | TRBV28
TGCAGCGTTGAAGAGAGCTACGAGCAGTACTTC | CSVEESYEQYF | TRBJ2-7 | . | . | TRBV29-1
TGCAGCGTTGTCAGCTCTGGGGCCAACGTCCTGACTTTC | CSVVSSGANVLTF | TRBJ2-6 | . | once | TRBV29-1
TGTGCCAGCAGCTTTTCCGGGAGTATCGATGAGCAGTTCTTC | CASSFSGSIDEQFF | TRBJ2-1 | . | . | TRBV9
TGTGCCAGCAGTGCCCAGGGAGCGTACGAGCAGTACTTC | CASSAQGAYEQYF | TRBJ2-7 | . | . | TRBV6-1
TGTGCCAGCAGCTTAGGGGGGGTCCACTATGGCTACACCTTC | CASSLGGVHYGYTF | TRBJ1-2 | . | . | TRBV13
TGTGCCAGCACTCCACTACCGGGACTAGCGGGAGCGCAGTACTTC | CASTPLPGLAGAQYF | TRBJ2-7 | TRBD2 | . | TRBV2
TGTGCCATCAAGGTAGAACATGGCTACACCTTC | CAIKVEHGYTF | TRBJ1-2 | . | . | TRBV10-3
TGCAGCGTGAGACTAGCGGGAGGGTTTAGAGAGACCCAGTACTTC | CSVRLAGGFRETQYF | TRBJ2-5 | TRBD2 | . | TRBV29-1
TGTGCCAGCAGTTACAGGTCGGCCCAGACTTATGGCTACACCTTC | CASSYRSAQTYGYTF | TRBJ1-2 | . | once | TRBV6-5
TGTGCCAGCAGCTTACTGCGGTTACTTCAAATCGATAGCAATCAGCCCCAGCATTTT | CASSLLRLLQIDSNQPQHF | TRBJ1-5 | . | . | TRBV11-2
TGTGCCTGGAGTCCGTCGGGACAGGGCTATAATTCACCCCTCCACTTT | CAWSPSGQGYNSPLHF | TRBJ1-6 | TRBD1 | . | TRBV30
TGCGCCAGCAGCCCGGGAGCGAGCGGGGGCCAAGAGACCCAGTACTTC | CASSPGASGGQETQYF | TRBJ2-5 | TRBD2 | once | TRBV4-1
TGTGCCAGCAGCTTGGTGGACCTGAACACTGAAGCTTTCTTT | CASSLVDLNTEAFF | TRBJ1-1 | . | . | TRBV5-6
TGTGCCAGCAGCTATACAGGGGGTGAAAAACTGTTTTTT | CASSYTGGEKLFF | TRBJ1-4 | TRBD1 | . | TRBV5-4
TGTGCCAGCAGTGACTCGAGGGGCGAGCAGTACTTC | CASSDSRGEQYF | TRBJ2-7 | . | . | TRBV6-4
TGTGCCAGCAGTGAACGGACAGGGGGCAATTCACCCCTCCACTTT | CASSERTGGNSPLHF | TRBJ1-6 | TRBD1 | . | TRBV6-1
TGTGCCAGCAGAGGGGGGCCGGGACAGTACTTC | CASRGGPGQYF | TRBJ2-7 | . | . | TRBV28
TGTGCCAGCTCACCGACCGGGGGCGGAGAGACCCAGTACTTC | CASSPTGGGETQYF | TRBJ2-5 | . | once | TRBV18
TGCGCCAGCAGCCAAGTCGTCCCACCTACTAGCGGGAGAGGGGAGACCCAGTACTTC | CASSQVVPPTSGRGETQYF | TRBJ2-5 | TRBD2 | . | TRBV4-1
TGTGCCAGCAGTCAGGAGGGGGTCAGCTCTGGAAACACCATATATTTT | CASSQEGVSSGNTIYF | TRBJ1-3 | . | . | TRBV9
TGCGCCAGCAGCCAAGGGCTAGGGCCGAATAATTCACCCCTCCACTTT | CASSQGLGPNNSPLHF | TRBJ1-6 | . | . | TRBV4-1
TGTGCCAGCAGTGAAGGGTTGGCGGGAGGTTACAATGAGCAGTTCTTC | CASSEGLAGGYNEQFF | TRBJ2-1 | TRBD2 | few | TRBV2
TGTGCCACCAGCAGAGATCAAGTGGATACGCAGTATTTT | CATSRDQVDTQYF | TRBJ2-3 | . | . | TRBV15
TGCAGCGTTGAGACGGGACAGGGGAACGAGCAGTACTTC | CSVETGQGNEQYF | TRBJ2-7 | TRBD1 | . | TRBV29-1
TGTGCCAGCAGTCGACCGGATGGCTACACCTTC | CASSRPDGYTF | TRBJ1-2 | . | . | TRBV2